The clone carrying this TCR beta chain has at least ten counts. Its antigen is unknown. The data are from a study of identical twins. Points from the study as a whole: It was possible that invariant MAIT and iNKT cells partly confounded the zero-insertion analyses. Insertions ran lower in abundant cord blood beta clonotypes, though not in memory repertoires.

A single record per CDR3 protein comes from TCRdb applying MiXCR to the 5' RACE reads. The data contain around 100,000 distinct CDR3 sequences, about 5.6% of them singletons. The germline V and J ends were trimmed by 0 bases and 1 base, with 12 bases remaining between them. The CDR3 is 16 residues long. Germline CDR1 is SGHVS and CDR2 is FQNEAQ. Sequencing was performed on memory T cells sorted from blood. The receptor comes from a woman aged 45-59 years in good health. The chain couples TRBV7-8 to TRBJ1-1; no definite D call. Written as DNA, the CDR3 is TGTGCCAGCAGCTTAGCGTATAGGGTCGAGAACACTGAAGCTTTCTTT. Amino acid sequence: CASSLAYRVENTEAFF.